These 27 T cell receptor beta chains share one sample of origin, sequenced in a study of CD8 T cells in ankylosing spondylitis. TCRdb passed the 5' RACE reads through MiXCR, listing each CDR3 protein once. The sample has 100,000 to 150,000 distinct CDR3 sequences, roughly a sixth seen once. The antigens of these receptors remain unknown. Study-wide results and limits: A motif in TCR beta, a set of 8 or 9 highly homologous variants, appeared characteristic of ankylosing spondylitis blood.

Specimen: blood, either unsorted or a sorted T cell fraction (not recorded which). These receptors came from a male donor with ankylosing spondylitis.

V gene TRBV4-3 combines with J gene TRBJ2-7; perhaps TRBD1 as D (6 bases). The CDR3 is made up of 14 amino acids. The germline gives CDR1 LGHNA, CDR2 YSLEER. V was pared by 4 bases and J by 2 bases, with 12 bases between. Written as DNA, the CDR3 is TGCGCCAGCAGCCTCGGGACAAGGACCTACGAGCAGTACTTC. This gives the protein CASSLGTRTYEQYF.

This clonotype was observed a handful of times. The V and J genes are TRBV4-2 and TRBJ2-3; 9 bases are a match to TRBD2. This CDR3 is built from 19 residues. V lost 4 bases and J lost 2; bases outside the gene matches: 16. Per germline, CDR1 LGHNA and CDR2 YNFKEQ. Here the CDR3 reads CASSRGREGPTFLTDTQYF. The CDR3 bases are TGTGCCAGCAGCCGGGGGCGGGAGGGCCCTACTTTCCTCACAGATACGCAGTATTTT.

This clonotype came up many times. V gene TRBV5-1 combines with J gene TRBJ2-5; D is undetermined. CDR1 is SGHRS, CDR2 YFSETQ, per germline. The V and J ends lost 3 bases and 2 bases respectively, with 11 bases between them. The CDR3 spans 14 residues. The CDR3 protein is CASSSWWQQETQYF. The CDR3, as DNA: TGCGCCAGCAGCTCGTGGTGGCAGCAAGAGACCCAGTACTTC. Variable domain in full (rest from reference TRBV5-1 and TRBJ2-5): KAGVTQTPRYLIKTRGQQVTLSCSPISGHRSVSWYQQTPGQGLQFLFEYFSETQRNKGNFPGRFSGRQFSNSRSEMNVSTLELGDSALYLCASSSWWQQETQYFGPGTRLLVL.

This chain joins TRBV25-1 and TRBJ2-1; 7 nucleotides match TRBD1. V gave up 3 bases and J gave up 6 bases; unmatched junction bases: 5. Germline V lookup: CDR1 MGHDK, CDR2 SYGVNS. This CDR3 contains 14 residues. The CDR3 sequence is CASSDRQGPNEQFF. The CDR3 bases are TGTGCCAGCAGTGACAGACAGGGACCCAATGAGCAGTTCTTC.

V gene TRBV7-9 combines with J gene TRBJ1-1; D call uncertain. V was cut by 6 bases and J by 3 bases, with 11 bases left in between. Germline values: CDR1 SEHNR, CDR2 FQNEAQ (reference sequence). The CDR3 extends over 13 amino acids. This chain's CDR3 is CASSALLDTEAFF. CDR3 nucleotides: TGTGCCAGCAGTGCCTTGCTGGACACTGAAGCTTTCTTT. The full variable domain, its missing parts supplied by reference TRBV7-9 and TRBJ1-1, is DTGVSQNPRHKITKRGQNVTFRCDPISEHNRLYWYRQTLGQGPEFLTYFQNEAQLEKSRLLSDRFSAERPKGSFSTLEIQRTEQGDSAMYLCASSALLDTEAFFGQGTRLTVV.

The genes are TRBV3-1 and TRBJ2-3; TRBD1 aligns across 7 bases. The length of the CDR3 is 17 residues. Germline V lookup: CDR1 LGHDT, CDR2 YNNKEL (reference sequence). Losses at the gene ends were 0 bases for V and 4 bases for J; bases not matched to a gene: 10. The CDR3 spells CASSQDGEGARADTQYF. The CDR3 nucleotides read TGTGCCAGCAGCCAAGATGGCGAGGGGGCGCGAGCAGATACGCAGTATTTT.

The chain uses TRBV6-1 and TRBJ1-5; D ambiguous. The germline CDR1 and CDR2 sequences are MNHNS and SASEGT. The V end lost 2 bases, the J end lost 4 bases, and 9 bases lay between the germline ends. This CDR3 is built from 14 residues. The CDR3 reads CASSEWQANQPQHF. CDR3 bases: TGTGCCAGCAGTGAATGGCAAGCAAATCAGCCCCAGCATTTT.

Comment on this clonotype: This may arise from a read error, as a much more abundant clone is one base away. The chain employs TRBV2 and TRBJ2-1; TRBD2 aligns across 8 bases. Trimming at V came to 2 bases and at J to 5 bases, leaving 8 bases not matched to a gene. Germline V gene data show CDR1 as SNHLY and CDR2 as FYNNEI. This CDR3 is 16 amino acids long. This CDR3 is CASSETAGGSHNEQFF. CDR3 in DNA: TGTGCCAGCAGTGAAACGGCGGGAGGCTCACACAATGAGCAGTTCTTC.

The gene calls are TRBV29-1 and TRBJ2-3; 7 nucleotides align to TRBD2. Germline V gene data show CDR1 as SQVTM and CDR2 as ANQGSEA. The ends lost 4 bases at V and 4 bases at J; junction bases unmatched: 8. CDR3 length: 14 amino acids. CDR3 sequence reads: CSVVAGAVADTQYF. CDR3 sequence (DNA): TGCAGCGTTGTGGCGGGAGCGGTGGCAGATACGCAGTATTTT.

This clonotype was seen more than once but under ten times. This sequence joins TRBV29-1 and TRBJ1-2, with a weak D call TRBD1 (5 bases). CDR1 SQVTM and CDR2 ANQGSEA come from the germline V gene. V was pared by 7 bases and J by 2 bases, with 11 bases between. The CDR3 spans 12 residues. The CDR3 DNA follows: TGCAGCGCTTCGGAGGGGAACTATGGCTACACCTTC. Protein: CSASEGNYGYTF.

This clonotype was detected many times. This chain uses TRBV5-1 with TRBJ2-7, with D uncertain. V was clipped by 4 bases and J by 0 bases, with 2 bases between them. The germline V gene encodes CDR1 SGHRS and CDR2 YFSETQ. This CDR3 region has 11 residues. CDR3 amino acids: CASSHSYEQYF. Written as DNA, the CDR3 is TGCGCCAGCAGCCACTCCTACGAGCAGTACTTC.

In this sample, this clonotype turned up a few times. The J gene is TRBJ2-7, the V gene TRBV2, with D possibly being TRBD1 (5 bases). This CDR3 region has 12 residues. Looked up from germline, CDR1 is SNHLY and CDR2 is FYNNEI. V shed 10 bases and J shed 1 base, with 11 bases lying between them. CDR3 in DNA: TGTGCCACCACCAGGGCTTCCTACGAGCAGTACTTC. This sequence encodes CATTRASYEQYF.

V and J are TRBV11-2 and TRBJ1-1; no reliable D call. The length of the CDR3 is 13 residues. Between the trimmed V and J ends, which lost 1 base and 6 bases, there was a span of 9 bases. Germline V gene data show CDR1 as SGHAT and CDR2 as FQNNGV. CDR3 coding DNA: TGTGCCAGCAGCTTAGTGCTCGAGGCTGAAGCTTTCTTT. Encoded protein: CASSLVLEAEAFF.

The CDR3 DNA reads as TGCGCCAGCAGCCAAGCCCCGGGACTAGCGGGATACGAGCAGTACTTC. It yields the protein CASSQAPGLAGYEQYF. The gene calls are TRBV4-1 and TRBJ2-7; 13 nucleotides match TRBD2. Germline V CDR1 and CDR2: MGHRA, YSYEKL. The CDR3 loop spans 16 amino acids. V shed 1 base, J shed 4 bases, and the junction held 4 bases outside the gene matches.

The chain links TRBV4-1 to TRBJ2-7; TRBD2 aligns across 7 bases. J lost 7 bases, V lost 2 bases, and 17 bases had no gene match. This CDR3 is 17 amino acids long. The germline V gene has CDR1 MGHRA and CDR2 YSYEKL. CDR3 in DNA: TGCGCCAGCAGCCAAATCCGGGACTACCAAATCCCAGGGGAGCAGTACTTC. Translation: CASSQIRDYQIPGEQYF.

This clonotype appeared many times. CDR3 region: CASSFNRDRSTYEQYF. CDR3 bases: TGTGCCAGCAGCTTTAACCGGGACAGGAGCACCTACGAGCAGTACTTC. The chain uses TRBV28 and TRBJ2-7; 8 positions match TRBD1. Germline CDR1 and CDR2: MDHEN and SYDVKM. V trimming: 6 bases; J trimming: 2 bases; junction bases outside the gene matches: 12. This CDR3 comprises 16 residues.

The chain links TRBV2 to TRBJ2-1, with a possible D match to TRBD1 (5 bases). This CDR3 is 11 amino acids long. With 7 bases removed from V and 11 bases from J, the gap between germline ends came to 12 bases. Germline assignment: CDR1 SNHLY and CDR2 FYNNEI. The CDR3 reads CASIVGAKQFF. The CDR3 nucleotides read TGTGCCAGCATAGTAGGGGCAAAGCAGTTCTTC.

V and J are TRBV27 and TRBJ1-5; D possibly corresponds to TRBD1 (6 bases). CDR1 is MNHEY and CDR2 is SMNVEV in the germline V gene (reference sequence). The CDR3 has 15 residues. V lost 7 bases and J lost 6, with 19 bases in between. The chain's CDR3 is CASTPGWGASQPQHF. The DNA for the CDR3 is TGTGCCAGCACCCCTGGGTGGGGGGCGAGTCAGCCCCAGCATTTT.

This clonotype was counted between two and nine times. The chain employs TRBV9 and TRBJ2-7, with TRBD2 identical over 7 bases. J gave up 4 bases and V 3 bases, and 4 bases lay outside the gene matches. Per the germline V gene, CDR1 is SGDLS and CDR2 is YYNGEE. CDR3 length: 13 residues. Written as DNA, the CDR3 is TGTGCCAGCAGCGACGGGGGAGGGTACGAGCAGTACTTC. It translates to CASSDGGGYEQYF.

This clonotype was found a few times. The J gene is TRBJ2-5, the V gene TRBV12-5; 8 bases fit TRBD1. This CDR3 spans 14 amino acids. V lost 6 bases to trimming and J lost 4 bases; unmatched junction nucleotides: 7. Per the germline V gene, CDR1 is LGHNT and CDR2 is FRNRAP. CDR3 DNA sequence: TGTGCTAGTGGCCAGGACAGGGAAGGAGAGACCCAGTACTTC. Its protein is CASGQDREGETQYF.

The chain recombines TRBV6-1 with TRBJ1-4, with D possibly TRBD1 on 5 matching bases. Germline V gene lookup returns CDR1 MNHNS and CDR2 SASEGT. The CDR3 is 11 residues long. Deletions cut 9 bases from V and 15 bases from J, with 17 bases between. CDR3 residues: CASWAGWGVFF. The CDR3, as DNA: TGTGCCAGTTGGGCAGGGTGGGGAGTGTTTTTT.

The chain links TRBV27 to TRBJ2-7, with D tentatively TRBD1 (6 bases). V was clipped by 5 bases and J by 5 bases, with 10 bases between them. Germline assignment: CDR1 MNHEY and CDR2 SMNVEV (reference sequence). The CDR3 extends over 12 amino acids. CDR3 coding DNA: TGTGCCAGCAGTCTACAGGGTAACGAGCAGTACTTC. Its translation: CASSLQGNEQYF.

This clonotype showed up just a few times. The chain employs TRBV20-1 and TRBJ2-7; TRBD2 matches 8 bases. CDR1 and CDR2 from the germline V gene are DFQATT and SNEGSKA (reference sequence). CDR3 length: 14 residues. J was trimmed by 4 bases and V by 5 bases; bases with no gene match: 10. The CDR3 here is CSALTGTSMYEQYF. The CDR3 DNA follows: TGCAGTGCTTTGACCGGGACTAGTATGTACGAGCAGTACTTC.

This clonotype has only a few counts. V gene TRBV27 combines with J gene TRBJ1-4; D not certain. Trimming cost V 4 bases and J 2 bases, with 11 bases left between them. The germline V gene has CDR1 MNHEY and CDR2 SMNVEV (reference sequence). The CDR3 length is 15 residues. CDR3 nucleotides: TGTGCCAGCAGTTCCCGACTGTCGACTAATGAAAAACTGTTTTTT. This gives the protein CASSSRLSTNEKLFF.

The V and J genes are TRBV25-1 and TRBJ2-5; no reliable D call. The germline gives CDR1 MGHDK, CDR2 SYGVNS. This CDR3 has 12 residues. Trimming took 9 bases from V and 2 from J, leaving 10 bases between them. CDR3 DNA: TGTGCCAGTAACACAATTCAAGAGACCCAGTACTTC. It is translated as CASNTIQETQYF.

This clonotype was seen a few times. The chain couples TRBV3-1 to TRBJ2-7; a possible D gene is TRBD1 (5 bases). The CDR3 spans 14 residues. Germline loops: CDR1 LGHDT, CDR2 YNNKEL (reference sequence). The ends were cut back, 1 base at V and 7 bases at J, with 14 bases in the middle. CDR3 amino acids: CASSQVSSKGEQYF. The CDR3 nucleotides read TGTGCCAGCAGCCAAGTTAGCTCGAAGGGGGAGCAGTACTTC.

This clonotype has only a few counts. CDR3 sequence: CASSLVGGNEQYF. In DNA form, the CDR3 reads TGTGCCAGCAGCTTAGTCGGGGGGAACGAGCAGTACTTC. The chain employs TRBV7-6 and TRBJ2-7; TRBD2 agrees at 7 bases. The V and J ends lost 1 base and 5 bases, in that order; junction bases with no gene match: 2. The CDR3 runs 13 residues. Germline CDR1 SGHVS, CDR2 FNYEAQ.